The clone carrying this T cell receptor (beta chain) turned up a few times. Trimming cost V 0 bases and J 8 bases; bases outside gene matches: 11. This CDR3 has 16 residues. Germline V lookup: CDR1 MNHEY, CDR2 SVGAGI. This sample stems from a study of blood T cell repertoires in COVID-19. Produced via immunoSEQ multiplex PCR; TCRdb's table is partial and in-frame only. The repertoire holds 450,000 to 600,000 clones, with roughly nine tenths as singletons. Material: PBMCs or T cells enriched from blood (not recorded which). This clonotype was obtained from a woman younger than 35 who had recovered from COVID-19. This chain connects TRBV6-5 to TRBJ1-2, with 8 nucleotides matching TRBD1. The CDR3 bases are TGTGCCAGCAGTTACTCAGCAGCAGGGGGCGCGGGAGGCTACACCTTC. Protein: CASSYSAAGGAGGYTF.